This TCR beta chain was observed in a study of long-term antiretroviral therapy in people with HIV. Survey-level resolution applied to immunoSEQ assay v3.0. Only in-frame clones appear in the TCRdb table, and some are missing; sequencing was by immunoSEQ multiplex PCR. The data show tens of thousands of clones, 75% to 90% seen once. The ends were cut back, 0 bases at V and 0 bases at J, with 7 bases in the middle. Germline V gives CDR1 SGHDT, CDR2 YYEEEE. The CDR3 is 14 residues long. This clonotype was sampled from a man between 18 and 35 years old with HIV. This rearrangement joins TRBV5-6 to TRBJ2-7; tentative D call: TRBD1 (5 bases). Sample: unsorted PBMCs, taken 0.8 years before starting antiretroviral therapy. The CDR3 reads CASSLGQHSYEQYF. Written as DNA, the CDR3 is TGTGCCAGCAGCTTGGGACAGCACTCCTACGAGCAGTACTTC.